Listed here is a single T cell receptor beta chain. CDR3 size: 16 residues. V dropped 1 base and J dropped 0 bases, with 10 bases sitting between them. Germline CDR1 reads SGHTA; CDR2 reads FQGNSA. The record originates from a study of T cell changes during pregnancy in multiple sclerosis. Using immunoSEQ multiplex PCR, the repertoire was profiled, and TCRdb retains in-frame clones only, with some absent. The data show about 16,000 clones, with 95% to 97% seen just once and under 0.9% held by the top ten. The starting material was peripheral blood, obtained in the third trimester of pregnancy. The chain recombines TRBV7-2 with TRBJ2-1, with a weak D call TRBD2 (5 bases). The clonotype originates from a female donor with multiple sclerosis, enrolled in a pregnancy study. CDR3: CASSLVSGHSYNEQFF. The CDR3 nucleotides are TGTGCCAGCAGCTTAGTAAGCGGCCACTCCTACAATGAGCAGTTCTTC. The full variable domain, its missing parts supplied by reference TRBV7-2 and TRBJ2-1, is GAGVSQSPSNKVTEKGKDVELRCDPISGHTALYWYRQSLGQGLEFLIYFQGNSAPDKSGLPSDRFSAERTGGSVSTLTIQRTQQEDSAVYLCASSLVSGHSYNEQFFGPGTRLTVL.